What follows describes a single T cell receptor (beta chain). The CDR3 loop spans 13 amino acids. Germline lookup yields CDR1 MNHEY and CDR2 SVGEGT. With 0 bases removed from V and 0 bases from J, the gap between germline ends came to 3 bases. These data originate in a study of CD8 T cells in Susac syndrome. Roughly 0.45 to 1 ug RNA was reverse transcribed with random hexamers. The method of amplification for TCR beta CDR3 was immunoSEQ multiplex PCR, covering 54 Vbeta and 13 Jbeta. Each CDR3 protein gets one entry after TCRdb re-called the immunoSEQ multiplex PCR reads with MiXCR. The repertoire holds roughly 120,000 distinct CDR3 sequences, with about 92% as singletons. CD8+ and CD4+ T cells were negatively isolated; TEMRA cells were FACS-enriched.

The sequenced sample was CD4+ T cells from PBMCs. V gene TRBV6-2 or TRBV6-3 combines with J gene TRBJ2-7; D is uncertain. The clonotype comes from a human donor with multiple sclerosis. The CDR3 DNA is TGTGCCAGCAGTTACTCGTCCTCCTACGAGCAGTACTTC. It codes for CASSYSSSYEQYF.